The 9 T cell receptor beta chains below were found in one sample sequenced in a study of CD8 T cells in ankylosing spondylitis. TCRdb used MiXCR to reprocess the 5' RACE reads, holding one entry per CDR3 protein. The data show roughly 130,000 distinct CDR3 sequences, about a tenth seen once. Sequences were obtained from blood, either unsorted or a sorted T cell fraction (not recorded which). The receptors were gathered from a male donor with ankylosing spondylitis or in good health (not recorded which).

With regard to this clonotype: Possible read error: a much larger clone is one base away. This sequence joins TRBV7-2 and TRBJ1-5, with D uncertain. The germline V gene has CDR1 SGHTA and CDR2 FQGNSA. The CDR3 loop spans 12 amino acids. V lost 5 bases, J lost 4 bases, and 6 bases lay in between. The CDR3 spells CASSDANQPQHF. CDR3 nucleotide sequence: TGTGCCAGCAGCGATGCGAATCAGCCCCAGCATTTT. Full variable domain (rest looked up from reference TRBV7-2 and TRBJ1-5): GAGVSQSPSNKVTEKGKDVELRCDPISGHTALYWYRQSLGQGLEFLIYFQGNSAPDKSGLPSDRFSAERTGGSVSTLTIQRTQQEDSAVYLCASSDANQPQHFGDGTRLSIL.

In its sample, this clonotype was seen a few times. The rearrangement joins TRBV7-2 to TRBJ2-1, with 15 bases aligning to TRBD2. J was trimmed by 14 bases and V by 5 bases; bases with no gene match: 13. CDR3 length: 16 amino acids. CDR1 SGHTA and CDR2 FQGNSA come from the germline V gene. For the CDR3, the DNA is TGTGCCAGCAGCCCCACTACAGGCGGGACTAGCGGGAGGAAGTTCTTC. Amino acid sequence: CASSPTTGGTSGRKFF.

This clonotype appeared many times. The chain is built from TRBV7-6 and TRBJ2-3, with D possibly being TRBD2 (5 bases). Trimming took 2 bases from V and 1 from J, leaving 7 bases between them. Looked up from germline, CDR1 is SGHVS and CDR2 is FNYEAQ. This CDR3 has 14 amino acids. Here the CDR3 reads CASSLYSGTDTQYF. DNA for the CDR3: TGTGCCAGCAGCTTATATAGCGGCACAGATACGCAGTATTTT.

For the CDR3, the DNA is TGTGCCAGCAGTTACGGGACAGATTACGAGCAGTACTTC. It is translated as CASSYGTDYEQYF. This chain links TRBV7-2 with TRBJ2-7; 7 bases match TRBD1. Germline CDR1 reads SGHTA; CDR2 reads FQGNSA. The ends lost 6 bases at V and 4 bases at J; junction bases unmatched: 6. This CDR3 comprises 13 residues.

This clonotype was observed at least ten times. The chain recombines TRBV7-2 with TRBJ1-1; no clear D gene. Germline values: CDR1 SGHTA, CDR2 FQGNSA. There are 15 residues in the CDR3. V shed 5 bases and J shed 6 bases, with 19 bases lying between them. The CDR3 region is CASSLYAGRVAEAFF. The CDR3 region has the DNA TGTGCCAGCAGCCTATATGCGGGTCGGGTGGCTGAAGCTTTCTTT.

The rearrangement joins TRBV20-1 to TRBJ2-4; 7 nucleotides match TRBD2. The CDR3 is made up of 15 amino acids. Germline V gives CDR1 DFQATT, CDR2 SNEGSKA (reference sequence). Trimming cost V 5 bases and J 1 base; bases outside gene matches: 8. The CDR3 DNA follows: TGCAGTGCTCCACCCGGGAGGTCGGCCAAAAACATTCAGTACTTC. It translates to CSAPPGRSAKNIQYF.

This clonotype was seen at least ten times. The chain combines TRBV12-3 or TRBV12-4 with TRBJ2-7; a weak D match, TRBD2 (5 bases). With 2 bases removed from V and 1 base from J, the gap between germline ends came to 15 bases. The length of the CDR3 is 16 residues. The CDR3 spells CASSLTRLRLSYEQYF. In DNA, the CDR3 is TGTGCCAGCAGTTTAACACGACTACGTTTGTCCTACGAGCAGTACTTC.

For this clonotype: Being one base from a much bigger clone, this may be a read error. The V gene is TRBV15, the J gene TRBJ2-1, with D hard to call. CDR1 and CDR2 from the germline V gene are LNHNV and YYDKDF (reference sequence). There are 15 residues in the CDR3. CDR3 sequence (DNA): TGTGCCACCAGCAGTAGCCGTGCATCCGGCAATCAGCAGTTCTTC. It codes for CATSSSRASGNQQFF.

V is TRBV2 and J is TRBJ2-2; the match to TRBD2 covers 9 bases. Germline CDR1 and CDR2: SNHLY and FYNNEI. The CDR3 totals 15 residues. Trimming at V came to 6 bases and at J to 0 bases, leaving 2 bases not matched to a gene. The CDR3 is CASRREGANTGELFF. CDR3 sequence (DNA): TGTGCCAGCAGGCGGGAGGGCGCGAACACCGGGGAGCTGTTTTTT.